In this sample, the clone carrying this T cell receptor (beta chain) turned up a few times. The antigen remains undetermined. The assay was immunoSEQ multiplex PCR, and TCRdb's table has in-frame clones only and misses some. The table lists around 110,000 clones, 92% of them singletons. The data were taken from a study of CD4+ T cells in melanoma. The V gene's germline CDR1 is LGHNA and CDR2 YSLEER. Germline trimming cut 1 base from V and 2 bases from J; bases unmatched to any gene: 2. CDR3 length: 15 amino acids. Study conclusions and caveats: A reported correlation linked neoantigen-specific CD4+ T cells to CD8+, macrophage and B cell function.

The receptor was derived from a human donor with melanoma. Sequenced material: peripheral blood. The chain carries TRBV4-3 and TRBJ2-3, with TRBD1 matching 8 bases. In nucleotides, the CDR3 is TGCGCCAGCAGCCAAGCGGGACAGGACACAGATACGCAGTATTTT. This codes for CASSQAGQDTDTQYF.